These 7 T cell receptor beta chains originate from one sample sequenced in a study of CD8 T cells in Susac syndrome. Random hexamers were used to reverse transcribe about 0.5 to 1 ug of RNA. A single record per CDR3 protein comes from TCRdb applying MiXCR to the immunoSEQ multiplex PCR reads. This sample has around 71,000 distinct CDR3 sequences, with nearly 96% found just once. Sequencing was performed on CD4+ T cells from PBMCs. The source is a human donor with multiple sclerosis.

The chain carries TRBV5-1 and TRBJ1-6, with D possibly being TRBD1 (5 bases). Germline assignment: CDR1 SGHRS and CDR2 YFSETQ. The V end was cut by 3 bases, the J end by 7 bases, with 8 bases between. The length of the CDR3 is 13 residues. The DNA of the CDR3 is TGCGCCAGCAGCTGGGACCCCAATTCACCCCTCCACTTT. Its protein is CASSWDPNSPLHF.

V and J are TRBV30 and TRBJ2-2, with D perhaps TRBD1 (5 bases). V lost 2 bases and J lost 7, with 11 bases in between. The CDR3 sequence is 13 residues long. Germline V gene data show CDR1 as GTSNPN and CDR2 as SVGIG (reference sequence). The CDR3 reads CAWSSRADGELFF. DNA for the CDR3: TGTGCCTGGAGTTCCAGGGCGGACGGGGAGCTGTTTTTT.

This chain links TRBV28 with TRBJ1-1; 8 bases agree with TRBD1. The CDR3 sequence is 19 residues long. Germline V gene lookup returns CDR1 MDHEN and CDR2 SYDVKM. The V segment lost 6 bases and the J segment 0 bases; nucleotides outside the gene matches: 18. The CDR3 protein is CASSVWSWDRPLLNTEAFF. CDR3 sequence (DNA): TGTGCCAGCAGCGTATGGTCCTGGGACAGGCCGCTTCTGAACACTGAAGCTTTCTTT.

The chain couples TRBV5-4 to TRBJ2-3; 7 positions match TRBD1. V trimming: 4 bases; J trimming: 3 bases; junction bases outside the gene matches: 8. The germline gives CDR1 SGHNT, CDR2 YYREEE (reference sequence). CDR3 length equals 15 residues. The CDR3 is CASSQRQGLTDTQYF. The CDR3 bases are TGTGCCAGCAGCCAAAGACAGGGATTAACAGATACGCAGTATTTT.

The V and J genes are TRBV4-1 and TRBJ2-7; 8 bases are a match to TRBD1. Germline lookup yields CDR1 MGHRA and CDR2 YSYEKL. J gave up 7 bases and V 1 base, and 3 bases lay outside the gene matches. This CDR3 comprises 13 residues. As DNA, the CDR3 is TGCGCCAGCAGCCAAGCTTGGACAGGGGAGCAGTACTTC. Its protein is CASSQAWTGEQYF.

The chain recombines TRBV7-9 with TRBJ2-1, with 12 bases identical to TRBD2. With V trimmed by 7 bases and J by 7 bases, 8 bases remained unmatched. The germline V gene has CDR1 SEHNR and CDR2 FQNEAQ (reference sequence). CDR3 length: 15 amino acids. CDR3 nucleotide sequence: TGTGCCAGCACCCAACTAGCGGGGGGTTCAAATGAGCAGTTCTTC. Translating gives CASTQLAGGSNEQFF.

The chain joins TRBV5-1 to TRBJ2-7; 8 nucleotides match TRBD1. Germline CDR1 is SGHRS and CDR2 is YFSETQ. The CDR3 is 14 amino acids. Losses at the gene ends were 4 bases for V and 2 bases for J; bases not matched to a gene: 5. CDR3 nucleotide sequence: TGCGCCAGCAGCCCATCACAGGGGGCCTACGAGCAGTACTTC. It specifies CASSPSQGAYEQYF.